This is a list of T cell receptor beta chains from one sample in a study of spatial heterogeneity in lung cancer. MiXCR, run by TCRdb on the 5' RACE reads, gives a single entry per CDR3 protein. The sample includes about 94,000 distinct CDR3 sequences, roughly a fifth of them seen just once. The sequenced sample was PBMCs, obtained at follow-up. Receptors were obtained from a male donor with early-stage non-small cell lung cancer. Each CDR3 is given with its conserved first and last residue. D genes are given only for firm matches. Expanded clones get a size class; other rows say once, few or many, or leave the size out.

TRBJ1-2,few,NA,16,TRBV18,TGTGCCAGCTCACCATCGCAGGGGCCGGCTAACTATGGCTACACCTTC,CASSPSQGPANYGYTF
TRBJ1-3,NA,NA,13,TRBV7-8,TGTGCCAGCAGGCCCAGGGCTGGAAACACCATATATTTT,CASRPRAGNTIYF
TRBJ1-6,NA,NA,16,TRBV20-1,TGCAGTGCCCGCTTAGGCGGGGGGCTAAGCGGTTCACCCCTCCACTTT,CSARLGGGLSGSPLHF
TRBJ2-1,many,TRBD2,15,TRBV7-9,TGTGCCAGCAGCTTAGCTAGCGGGGTAAAGGATGAGCAGTTCTTC,CASSLASGVKDEQFF
TRBJ1-4,NA,TRBD1,15,TRBV27,TGTGCCAGCAGGGGAGGACAGGGGACTAATGAAAAACTGTTTTTT,CASRGGQGTNEKLFF
TRBJ1-5,few,NA,15,TRBV27,TGTGCCAGCAGTCGAGACAGAAGTAGCAATCAGCCCCAGCATTTT,CASSRDRSSNQPQHF
TRBJ1-1,NA,TRBD1,15,TRBV7-9,TGTGCCAGCAGAGGGACAGGGGAGAGTACGACTGAAGCTTTCTTT,CASRGTGESTTEAFF
TRBJ2-1,few,TRBD2,15,TRBV7-2,TGTGCCAGCAGCTCGGTCGGTACGGGACTAGCGGACCAGTTCTTC,CASSSVGTGLADQFF
TRBJ1-1,few,TRBD1,13,TRBV6-6,TGTGCCAGCGGGGGACAGAAGAACACTGAAGCTTTCTTT,CASGGQKNTEAFF
TRBJ2-2,few,NA,17,TRBV5-1,TGCGCCAGCAGCCAAACCGGACAGCTCGCGAACACCGGGGAGCTGTTTTTT,CASSQTGQLANTGELFF
TRBJ2-5,NA,NA,17,TRBV20-1,TGCAGTGCCTCAAGACAGCCTATGTCCCTCGGGAGAGAGACCCAGTACTTC,CSASRQPMSLGRETQYF
TRBJ1-3,NA,TRBD1,15,TRBV27,TGTGCCAGCAGCCGCGGGACAGTCCCTGGAAACACCATATATTTT,CASSRGTVPGNTIYF
TRBJ2-2,few,NA,12,TRBV24-1,TGTGCCACCAGTGCGGGGACCGGGGAGCTGTTTTTT,CATSAGTGELFF
TRBJ2-1,few,NA,13,TRBV20-1,TGCAGTGCTAGAGTCATGGGATACAATGAGCAGTTCTTC,CSARVMGYNEQFF
TRBJ2-5,NA,NA,13,TRBV7-9,TGTGCCAGCAGCTTACGGGGGGCGGAGACCCAGTACTTC,CASSLRGAETQYF
TRBJ2-2,few,TRBD2,15,TRBV12-3/TRBV12-4,TGTGCCAGCAGACCCGGGACTAGTGGTTTCCGGGAGCTGTTTTTT,CASRPGTSGFRELFF
TRBJ1-5,NA,NA,14,TRBV6-2/TRBV6-3,TGTGCCAGCAGAGAAGGGGCAGAGAGTCAGCCCCAGCATTTT,CASREGAESQPQHF
TRBJ1-1,NA,NA,15,TRBV2,TGTGCCAGCAGGGCTAACGGCAATCCGAACACTGAAGCTTTCTTT,CASRANGNPNTEAFF
TRBJ1-2,NA,NA,14,TRBV20-1,TGCAGTAGAGCGGGAGGGAACCTACTCTATGGCTACACCTTC,CSRAGGNLLYGYTF
TRBJ2-3,few,TRBD2,17,TRBV10-3,TGTGCCATCAGCCGACTCATGATCGGGACTAGCGGAGATACGCAGTATTTT,CAISRLMIGTSGDTQYF
TRBJ2-7,many,TRBD1,15,TRBV4-2,TGTGCCAGCAGTTCGGTACAGGGGGGTACCTACGAGCAGTACTTC,CASSSVQGGTYEQYF
TRBJ1-2,NA,TRBD1,14,TRBV20-1,TGCAGTGCTAGAGAGGGGGGACAGCGCAGAGGCTACACCTTC,CSAREGGQRRGYTF
TRBJ2-1,once,NA,12,TRBV10-3,TGTGCCATCAGTGAATTGGAGAATGAGCAGTTCTTC,CAISELENEQFF
TRBJ1-4,few,NA,18,TRBV4-2,TGTGCCAGCAGCCAACAGGGGTACGATCATGCAACTAATGAAAAACTGTTTTTT,CASSQQGYDHATNEKLFF
TRBJ2-3,NA,TRBD2,15,TRBV5-1,TGCGCCAGCAGCCTCGCTAGCGGGAGAGCAGATACGCAGTATTTT,CASSLASGRADTQYF
TRBJ2-2,NA,NA,11,TRBV11-1,TGTGCCAGCAGGTCCACCGGGGAGCTGTTTTTT,CASRSTGELFF
TRBJ2-2,NA,NA,15,TRBV4-1,TGCGCCAGCAGCCCCCTTTGGATTGACGGCGGGGAGCTGTTTTTT,CASSPLWIDGGELFF
TRBJ1-1,few,NA,13,TRBV29-1,TGCAGCGTTTCTGGACAGCTGAACACTGAAGCTTTCTTT,CSVSGQLNTEAFF
TRBJ2-7,NA,NA,12,TRBV7-2,TGTGCCAGCAGCTTACCCCGCTACGAGCAGTACTTC,CASSLPRYEQYF
TRBJ2-1,NA,TRBD2,17,TRBV11-2,TGTGTCAGCAGCTTGCGTGGTATAGCGGGGGCGATCAATGAGCAGTTCTTC,CVSSLRGIAGAINEQFF
TRBJ2-2,few,TRBD2,15,TRBV12-3/TRBV12-4,TGTGCCAGCAGGGAGCGGGGGGACGGCACCGGGGAGCTGTTTTTT,CASRERGDGTGELFF
TRBJ1-4,few,NA,15,TRBV20-1,TGCAGTGCCCCAGGGCCAACCGGATTAGGAGAAAAACTGTTTTTT,CSAPGPTGLGEKLFF
TRBJ2-2,NA,NA,15,TRBV11-3,TGTGCCAGCAAGGGCAGCCCAGCGAACACCGGGGAGCTGTTTTTT,CASKGSPANTGELFF
TRBJ2-7,NA,NA,13,TRBV24-1,TGTGCCACCAGTGATGGGAGACAATACGAGCAGTACTTC,CATSDGRQYEQYF
TRBJ1-4,NA,TRBD1,15,TRBV28,TGTGCCAGCAGTTCCGGGACAGCAACTAATGAAAAACTGTTTTTT,CASSSGTATNEKLFF
TRBJ2-5,NA,NA,13,TRBV30,TGTGCCTGGAGTCTCCGGGGTCGGGAGACCCAGTACTTC,CAWSLRGRETQYF
TRBJ1-5,NA,NA,13,TRBV12-3/TRBV12-4,TGTGCCAGCAGTGACGGTGCTAATCAGCCCCAGCATTTT,CASSDGANQPQHF
TRBJ2-5,NA,NA,15,TRBV28,TGTGCCAGCAGGGGGGCTTCGGGGCTCCAAGAGACCCAGTACTTC,CASRGASGLQETQYF
TRBJ2-1,few,TRBD2,15,TRBV7-8,TGTGCCAGCAGCTTAGTGGGTAGCGGGATTGAGGAGCAGTTCTTC,CASSLVGSGIEEQFF
TRBJ1-1,few,NA,15,TRBV11-2,TGTGCCAGCAGGCAAGTTGGGGGATCGGAAACTGAAGCTTTCTTT,CASRQVGGSETEAFF
TRBJ2-7,NA,TRBD1,15,TRBV5-5,TGTGCCAGCAGCCTGGGGGGACAGGTTTCCTACGAGCAGTACTTC,CASSLGGQVSYEQYF
TRBJ2-5,few,NA,13,TRBV14,TGTGCCAGCAGCAGTGGGATCCAGGGATCCCAGTACTTC,CASSSGIQGSQYF
TRBJ1-5,few,NA,13,TRBV15,TGTGCCACCAGCGAGGAAGGGAATCAGCCCCAGCATTTT,CATSEEGNQPQHF
TRBJ2-5,NA,TRBD1,14,TRBV12-3/TRBV12-4,TGTGCCAGCAGTTTTACGGGACAGGGGGAGACCCAGTACTTC,CASSFTGQGETQYF
TRBJ1-2,medium-sized,NA,13,TRBV30,TGTGCCTGGAGTGTAAGAGTTACCGATGGCTACACCTTC,CAWSVRVTDGYTF
TRBJ2-2,few,NA,15,TRBV7-6,TGTGCCAGCAGCCCTCAGAGGCCGAACACCGGGGAGCTGTTTTTT,CASSPQRPNTGELFF
TRBJ2-1,NA,TRBD1,12,TRBV20-1,TGCAGTGCTGGGGACAGGGGAGGGGTGCAGTTCTTC,CSAGDRGGVQFF
TRBJ2-7,NA,TRBD2,16,TRBV4-1,TGCGCCAGCAGCCATACTACCGGGACTAGTCCCGACGAGCAGTACTTC,CASSHTTGTSPDEQYF
TRBJ1-1,NA,NA,14,TRBV29-1,TGCAGCGCCCTCGGCGGGGCTTGGAACACTGAAGCTTTCTTT,CSALGGAWNTEAFF